A selection of T cell receptor beta chains follows, all from one sample in a study of shared clonotypes between healthy human individuals. TCRdb keeps only in-frame clones here, not all; method: immunoSEQ multiplex PCR. The table has 450,000 to 700,000 clones, about 95% seen once. The sequenced sample was naive CD8+ T cells sorted from blood. The receptor source for this set is a woman aged 25 to 39 in good health. Each CDR3 is given with its conserved first and last residue. The order of the fields is J gene, D gene, clone size, V gene, CDR3 DNA, CDR3 protein. D genes are given only for firm matches. Clone size is stated in some rows and not others, as once, few, many or a class when expanded.

TRBJ2-7	TRBD1	.	TRBV29-1	TGCAGCGTTGTTACAGGGGGCTACGAGCAGTACTTC	CSVVTGGYEQYF
TRBJ2-7	.	.	TRBV27	TGTGCCAGCAGTTTATTAAAAAACACCCTACCCTCCTACGAGCAGTACTTC	CASSLLKNTLPSYEQYF
TRBJ2-7	.	.	TRBV4-1	TGCGCCAGCAGCCAGTTCCGCTCCTACGAGCAGTACTTC	CASSQFRSYEQYF
TRBJ1-1	TRBD1	.	TRBV2	TGTGCCTCCCGGGACAGGTTCATAGAAGAAGCTTTCTTT	CASRDRFIEEAFF
TRBJ2-7	.	.	TRBV27	TGTGCCAGCAGTGCCCCCGGCCCAAAGGGATACGAGCAGTACTTC	CASSAPGPKGYEQYF
TRBJ1-1	.	.	TRBV5-6	TGTGCCAGCAGTCATGGGGGGAGCACTGAAGCTTTCTTT	CASSHGGSTEAFF
TRBJ1-4	.	.	TRBV11-2	TGTGCCAGCAGCTCCCGGGACAATAGGGGAGAAAAACTGTTTTTT	CASSSRDNRGEKLFF
TRBJ1-1	.	.	TRBV29-1	TGCAGCGCTGGACAGAACTACGGTACTATGAACACTGAAGCTTTCTTT	CSAGQNYGTMNTEAFF
TRBJ2-7	TRBD1	.	TRBV19	TGTGCCAGTAGTATGGGACAGGGGACCTCCTACGAGCAGTACTTC	CASSMGQGTSYEQYF
TRBJ2-2	.	.	TRBV7-7	TGTGCCAGCAGCCTGGGTCCCGGGGAGCTGTTTTTT	CASSLGPGELFF
TRBJ2-7	.	.	TRBV5-1	TGCGCCAGCAGCTTGGGGCTAGCGCCTACCTACGAGCAGTACTTC	CASSLGLAPTYEQYF
TRBJ2-7	TRBD2	once	TRBV7-9	TGTGCCAGCAGCCCGGGACTAGCGCCGTACGAGCAGTACTTC	CASSPGLAPYEQYF
TRBJ2-7	.	.	TRBV5-4	TGTGCCAGCAGCTTCTCCCGGGGGGCTAGCGAGTCCTACGAGCAGTACTTC	CASSFSRGASESYEQYF
TRBJ2-7	.	once	TRBV5-6	TGTGCCAGCAGAATCTACGAGCAGTACTTC	CASRIYEQYF
TRBJ2-5	.	.	TRBV28	TGTGCCAGCAGTTTATCCTCACGGTTAGGGCAAGAGACCCAGTACTTC	CASSLSSRLGQETQYF
TRBJ2-1	.	.	TRBV5-6	TGTGCCAGCAGCTTGGTGACGCCTAATGAGCAGTTCTTC	CASSLVTPNEQFF
TRBJ2-7	TRBD2	.	TRBV2	TGTGCCAGCAGTGAATCGGGGGGATCGTCCTACGAGCAGTACTTC	CASSESGGSSYEQYF
TRBJ2-1	TRBD2	.	TRBV10-2	TGCGCCAGCACCAGCGGGAGCTCCTACAATGAGCAGTTCTTC	CASTSGSSYNEQFF
TRBJ1-1	.	.	TRBV27	TGTGCCAGCAGTTTCCGCCAGGCTTACGCCCATGAGATGGACACTGAAGCTTTCTTT	CASSFRQAYAHEMDTEAFF
TRBJ2-3	.	.	TRBV9	TGTGCCAGCAGCCAGGAGGGGGGCACAGATACGCAGTATTTT	CASSQEGGTDTQYF
TRBJ2-4	TRBD1	once	TRBV2	TGTGCCAACGGGGCCGACAGGGCAATGGCCAAAAACATTCAGTACTTC	CANGADRAMAKNIQYF
TRBJ1-1	.	.	TRBV6-5	TGTGCCAGCAGTTACACGACAGGCCAGAACACTGAAGCTTTCTTT	CASSYTTGQNTEAFF
TRBJ2-3	.	.	TRBV27	TGTGCCACTGGGGGGGACACCTCGTCGGCAGATACGCAGTATTTT	CATGGDTSSADTQYF
TRBJ2-3	TRBD2	.	TRBV5-6	TGTGCCAGCAGCTTGGCCGGGACGGGACTAGCCGGAGATACGCAGTATTTT	CASSLAGTGLAGDTQYF
TRBJ2-3	.	.	TRBV6-5	TGTGCCAGCAGCTACACAGGGAGTAGCACAGATACGCAGTATTTT	CASSYTGSSTDTQYF
TRBJ2-7	TRBD1	.	TRBV5-6	TGTGCCAGCTGTCCGGGGACAGGGATGAACGAGCAGTACTTC	CASCPGTGMNEQYF
TRBJ2-7	TRBD1	.	TRBV5-5	TGTGCCAGCAGCGCGGGACAGGGGTTCGTATACGAGCAGTACTTC	CASSAGQGFVYEQYF
TRBJ2-1	TRBD1	.	TRBV5-6	TGTGCCAGCAGCCCCGGGACAGGGGGCTGGAATGAGCAGTTCTTC	CASSPGTGGWNEQFF
TRBJ2-2	.	.	TRBV27	TGTGCCAGCAGTGATCGTTTGAGTCCCGGGGAGCTGTTTTTT	CASSDRLSPGELFF
TRBJ1-1	.	.	TRBV6-4	TGTGCCAGCAGTGGGGGGGTGAACACTGAAGCTTTCTTT	CASSGGVNTEAFF
TRBJ1-1	.	.	TRBV7-8	TGTGCCAGCAGCTTAGTCATACGGACCACTGAAGCTTTCTTT	CASSLVIRTTEAFF
TRBJ1-1	.	.	TRBV28	TGTGCCAGCAGATATCAGGGGAGGAACACTGAAGCTTTCTTT	CASRYQGRNTEAFF
TRBJ2-1	TRBD2	.	TRBV10-3	TGTGCCATCAGTGGGACTAGCGGGATCGGCTACAATGAGCAGTTCTTC	CAISGTSGIGYNEQFF
TRBJ1-1	.	.	TRBV4-1	TGCGCCAGCAGCCAAGAAATGCGGGACACTGAAGCTTTCTTT	CASSQEMRDTEAFF
TRBJ2-7	.	.	TRBV19	TGTGCCAGCAAAGGGACACAGCCCTACGAGCAGTACTTC	CASKGTQPYEQYF
TRBJ2-1	.	.	TRBV6-5	TGTGCCAGCAGTTACTACAGCTCCTACAATGAGCAGTTCTTC	CASSYYSSYNEQFF
TRBJ1-6	.	.	TRBV7-2	TGTGCCAGCAGCTTAGTGAGGGCGAGCTCCTATAATTCACCCCTCCACTTT	CASSLVRASSYNSPLHF
TRBJ2-1	.	.	TRBV27	TGTGCCAGCAGTTTACTCTTGAGAGGCTACAATGAGCAGTTCTTC	CASSLLLRGYNEQFF
TRBJ1-3	TRBD1	.	TRBV5-1	TGCGCCAGCAGCTTGCCCCAGGGGGGGAGCTCTGGAAACACCATATATTTT	CASSLPQGGSSGNTIYF